Listed below are T cell receptor beta chains from one sample, sequenced in a study of cytomegalovirus exposure and HLA in healthy donors. Profiled with immunoSEQ multiplex PCR; TCRdb holds only in-frame clones, not every one. The repertoire includes about 98,000 clones, around 80% of them detected once, and roughly 1.5% sits in the top ten. The sample consisted of PBMCs. The source of these receptors is a man in his forties in good health and CMV-seronegative. The CDR3 runs from the conserved cysteine through the conserved F or W. The D gene is left open where the match is weak. Only part of the rows carry a size: once, few, many, or a class if the clone is expanded.

J	size	D	V	CDR3	DNA
TRBJ2-7	once	.	TRBV5-1	CASSYGAGAAGYEQYF	TGCGCCAGCAGCTATGGGGCAGGGGCCGCCGGCTACGAGCAGTACTTC
TRBJ1-6	.	.	TRBV5-1	CASSETQGSYNSPLHF	TGCGCCAGCAGCGAAACACAGGGTTCCTATAATTCACCCCTCCACTTT
TRBJ1-1	once	.	TRBV9	CASSVDGRANTEAFF	TGTGCCAGCAGCGTAGACGGGAGGGCCAACACTGAAGCTTTCTTT
TRBJ1-5	.	.	TRBV18	CASSPEQGFGSQPQHF	TGTGCCAGCTCACCAGAACAGGGATTTGGAAGTCAGCCCCAGCATTTT
TRBJ2-7	.	.	TRBV5-1	CASSVTGPYEQYF	TGCGCCAGCAGCGTAACAGGGCCCTACGAGCAGTACTTC
TRBJ1-5	once	TRBD1	TRBV4-1	CASSQDASFIPDRGQEGQPQHF	TGCGCCAGCAGCCAAGATGCAAGCTTCATCCCGGACAGGGGGCAAGAGGGACAGCCCCAGCATTTT
TRBJ2-1	few	TRBD2	TRBV23-1	CASSHRTSGGNEQFF	TGCGCCAGCAGTCATCGGACTAGCGGGGGGAATGAGCAGTTCTTC
TRBJ2-7	.	.	TRBV19	CASSWQVSYEQYF	TGTGCCAGTAGTTGGCAGGTCTCCTACGAGCAGTACTTC
TRBJ1-4	.	.	TRBV9	CASSVGGTNEKLFF	TGTGCCAGCAGCGTAGGAGGAACTAATGAAAAACTGTTTTTT
TRBJ1-6	.	TRBD1	TRBV10-2	CASRSTGDNSPLHF	TGCGCCAGCAGGTCGACAGGGGACAATTCACCCCTCCACTTT
TRBJ1-6	.	TRBD1	TRBV11-1	CASSTTGSTSPLHF	TGTGCCAGCAGCACGACAGGGTCCACTTCACCCCTCCACTTT
TRBJ2-7	.	TRBD2	TRBV2	CASTEGNGLAGYYEQYF	TGTGCCAGCACTGAGGGAAATGGACTAGCGGGGTATTACGAGCAGTACTTC
TRBJ2-5	.	TRBD2	TRBV5-4	CASSPRLAASDTQYF	TGTGCCAGCAGCCCAAGACTAGCGGCGTCGGATACCCAGTACTTC
TRBJ2-7	.	.	TRBV6-5	CASRKQGTSYEQYF	TGTGCCAGCCGGAAACAGGGCACAAGCTACGAGCAGTACTTC
TRBJ2-1	.	TRBD1	TRBV19	CASSIGQGWYNEQFF	TGTGCCAGTAGTATAGGACAGGGGTGGTACAATGAGCAGTTCTTC
TRBJ2-2	.	TRBD1	TRBV10-1	CASSVRGQGNPGELFF	TGCGCCAGCAGTGTTAGGGGACAGGGGAATCCCGGGGAGCTGTTTTTT
TRBJ1-1	.	.	TRBV5-1	CASSTGSWLNTEAFF	TGCGCCAGCAGTACAGGGTCTTGGTTGAACACTGAAGCTTTCTTT
TRBJ1-1	.	TRBD1	TRBV18	CASSPGQDTEAFF	TGTGCCAGCTCACCAGGACAGGACACTGAAGCTTTCTTT
TRBJ1-4	.	.	TRBV14	CASSSPRDEKLFF	TGTGCCAGCAGCTCGCCGCGAGATGAAAAACTGTTTTTT
TRBJ1-5	.	TRBD1	TRBV18	CASSRRTGAQPQHF	TGTGCCAGCTCGCGACGAACAGGGGCCCAGCCCCAGCATTTT
TRBJ1-5	.	.	TRBV7-9	CASSLQGGRGNQPQHF	TGTGCCAGCAGCTTACAAGGAGGGAGGGGCAATCAGCCCCAGCATTTT
TRBJ2-2	.	.	TRBV5-1	CASRSSAGWTGELFF	TGCGCCAGCAGGTCTAGCGCCGGGTGGACCGGGGAGCTGTTTTTT
TRBJ2-4	.	TRBD1	TRBV11-1	CASSPGQESNIQYF	TGTGCCAGCAGCCCGGGACAGGAATCAAACATTCAGTACTTC
TRBJ1-3	once	.	TRBV5-1	CASSLGGLASGNTIYF	TGCGCCAGCAGCCTGGGGGGCCTCGCCTCTGGAAACACCATATATTTT
TRBJ2-7	.	TRBD1	TRBV5-1	CASSSRFRDRAYEQYF	TGCGCCAGCAGCTCCAGGTTCCGGGACAGGGCCTACGAGCAGTACTTC
TRBJ1-2	.	TRBD1	TRBV4-3	CASSQGQGDLYGYTF	TGCGCTAGCAGCCAAGGACAGGGGGATCTCTATGGCTACACCTTC
TRBJ2-1	few	TRBD1	TRBV6-4	CASSPGQGADEQFF	TGTGCCAGCAGTCCTGGACAGGGTGCTGATGAGCAGTTCTTC
TRBJ1-3	.	.	TRBV6-1	CASSDRTKGGNTIYF	TGTGCCAGCAGTGATCGGACAAAGGGAGGAAACACCATATATTTT
TRBJ1-3	.	TRBD1	TRBV19	CASQPRDRGNTIYF	TGTGCCAGTCAACCCCGGGACAGGGGAAACACCATATATTTT
TRBJ1-1	.	TRBD1	TRBV7-3	CASRRTGDTEAFF	TGTGCCAGCAGACGGACAGGAGACACTGAAGCTTTCTTT
TRBJ1-5	.	.	TRBV29-1	CSVNNGGNQPQHF	TGCAGCGTTAATAACGGGGGCAATCAGCCCCAGCATTTT
TRBJ2-3	few	TRBD1	TRBV18	CASSPSQGARDTQYF	TGTGCCAGCTCACCGTCTCAGGGGGCGAGAGATACGCAGTATTTT
TRBJ1-1	.	.	TRBV5-1	CASSLEIGVNTEAFF	TGCGCCAGCAGCTTGGAGATAGGGGTAAACACTGAAGCTTTCTTT
TRBJ1-1	.	.	TRBV9	CASSVGLGGNTEAFF	TGTGCCAGCAGCGTAGGGCTAGGGGGGAACACTGAAGCTTTCTTT
TRBJ2-3	.	.	TRBV7-9	CASSPTGTDTQYF	TGTGCCAGCAGCCCGACGGGGACAGATACGCAGTATTTT
TRBJ1-1	.	.	TRBV7-2	CASSSPGRGGRGEAFF	TGTGCCAGCAGCTCCCCGGGACGCGGGGGCAGGGGTGAAGCTTTCTTT
TRBJ2-5	.	TRBD2	TRBV5-1	CASTPSGGDGETQYF	TGCGCCAGCACCCCTAGCGGGGGGGATGGGGAGACCCAGTACTTC
TRBJ2-2	.	TRBD1	TRBV27	CASTQDRGAGELFF	TGTGCCAGCACCCAGGACAGGGGGGCCGGGGAGCTGTTTTTT
TRBJ1-1	.	.	TRBV2	CASSQNPHRALPEAFF	TGTGCCAGCTCTCAAAATCCACACAGGGCTCTCCCTGAAGCTTTCTTT
TRBJ1-3	.	.	TRBV30	CAWSSIRVSGNTIYF	TGTGCCTGGAGTTCGATCAGGGTTTCTGGAAACACCATATATTTT
TRBJ1-1	few	TRBD1	TRBV5-1	CASSGIGQDTEAFF	TGCGCCAGCAGCGGGATCGGACAGGACACTGAAGCTTTCTTT
TRBJ2-7	.	.	TRBV13	CASSHGRGLFYEQYF	TGTGCCAGCAGCCACGGACGGGGATTGTTCTACGAGCAGTACTTC